These T cell receptor beta chains were read from a single sample in a study of cytomegalovirus exposure and HLA in healthy donors. This table comes from immunoSEQ multiplex PCR, and its TCRdb copy is limited to in-frame clones, with some not included. The sample carries under 200,000 clones, more than 9.5% recorded once. The specimen was PBMCs. These receptors were taken from a man aged 50 to 59 in good health and CMV-seropositive. Each CDR3 is given with its conserved first and last residue. Each record gives: D gene, V gene, J gene, clone size, CDR3 DNA, CDR3 protein. D genes are given only for firm matches. Expanded clones get a size class; other rows say once, few or many, or leave the size out.

D: -; V: TRBV4-3; J: TRBJ2-1; size: few; DNA: TGCGCCAGCAGCCGACGCGGGGATTCCTACAATGAGCAGTTCTTC; CDR3: CASSRRGDSYNEQFF
D: -; V: TRBV27; J: TRBJ1-6; size: -; DNA: TGTGCCAGCAGTTTATCGGACACAAATTCACCCCTCCACTTT; CDR3: CASSLSDTNSPLHF
D: -; V: TRBV29-1; J: TRBJ2-3; size: -; DNA: TGCAGCGGGTGGGACAATACGCAGTATTTT; CDR3: CSGWDNTQYF
D: TRBD2; V: TRBV5-1; J: TRBJ2-5; size: -; DNA: TGCGCCAGCAGCTTGTTGGCTAGCGGGGAGACCCAGTACTTC; CDR3: CASSLLASGETQYF
D: -; V: TRBV30; J: TRBJ2-5; size: few; DNA: TGTGCCTGGAGTGCCCTGCGTTCCTTTCAAGAGACCCAGTACTTC; CDR3: CAWSALRSFQETQYF
D: TRBD1; V: TRBV5-6; J: TRBJ1-2; size: few; DNA: TGTGCCAGCAGATGGGACAGGGACCGGGGCTACACCTTC; CDR3: CASRWDRDRGYTF
D: TRBD1; V: TRBV7-2; J: TRBJ1-3; size: few; DNA: TGTGCCAGCAGCTTAGAACAGGGGGGCGGAAACACCATATATTTT; CDR3: CASSLEQGGGNTIYF
D: -; V: TRBV5-6; J: TRBJ1-6; size: few; DNA: TGTGCCAGCAGCTTGGTTCAGGGTACACCCCTCCACTTT; CDR3: CASSLVQGTPLHF
D: -; V: TRBV9; J: TRBJ2-3; size: -; DNA: TGTGCCAGCAGCCCCCCCCATATCTCCCCCGGGGGGCTCAGCACAGATACGCAGTATTTT; CDR3: CASSPPHISPGGLSTDTQYF
D: TRBD2; V: TRBV15; J: TRBJ2-1; size: -; DNA: TGTGCCACCAGCAGAGATGGGCGGGGGGGCATCAATGAGCAGTTCTTC; CDR3: CATSRDGRGGINEQFF
D: TRBD1; V: TRBV18; J: TRBJ1-4; size: -; DNA: TGTGCCAGCTCAAGGGGGCAGGCTAATGAAAAACTGTTTTTT; CDR3: CASSRGQANEKLFF
D: -; V: TRBV7-8; J: TRBJ2-3; size: -; DNA: TGTGCCAGCAGCTCGCCTAACACAGATACGCAGTATTTT; CDR3: CASSSPNTDTQYF
D: -; V: TRBV2; J: TRBJ2-7; size: -; DNA: TGTGCCAGCAGTGTAGCCTACGAGCAGTACTTC; CDR3: CASSVAYEQYF
D: -; V: TRBV20-1; J: TRBJ1-1; size: few; DNA: TGCAGTGCTAGAGTATCTACTGAAGCTTTCTTT; CDR3: CSARVSTEAFF
D: -; V: TRBV27; J: TRBJ1-2; size: few; DNA: TGTGCCAGCAGTTTATCCTTAAGGGGAGGCTACACCTTC; CDR3: CASSLSLRGGYTF
D: -; V: TRBV11-2; J: TRBJ2-3; size: -; DNA: TGTGCCAGCAGCTCCTATGGAGGGCCTCTTACAGATACGCAGTATTTT; CDR3: CASSSYGGPLTDTQYF
D: -; V: TRBV5-1; J: TRBJ2-5; size: few; DNA: TGCGCCAGCAGCTTGGGACAGTCCTCTGAGACCCAGTACTTC; CDR3: CASSLGQSSETQYF
D: -; V: TRBV19; J: TRBJ1-1; size: -; DNA: TGTGCCAGTAGTATCGACAGGAACACTGAAGCTTTCTTT; CDR3: CASSIDRNTEAFF
D: TRBD2; V: TRBV2; J: TRBJ2-3; size: -; DNA: TGTGCCAGCAGTGAATTACGCGGGGGTGGCACAGATACGCAGTATTTT; CDR3: CASSELRGGGTDTQYF
D: -; V: TRBV6-5; J: TRBJ2-5; size: -; DNA: TGTGCCAGCAGCGGGGAAAGCCAAGAGACCCAGTACTTC; CDR3: CASSGESQETQYF
D: -; V: TRBV10-3; J: TRBJ1-2; size: -; DNA: TGTGCCATCAGTGAGTCTGGGGGGGGCTATGGCTACACCTTC; CDR3: CAISESGGGYGYTF
D: -; V: TRBV6-5; J: TRBJ2-1; size: few; DNA: TGTGCCAGCTGGGGCAAACCCCGCTACAATGAGCAGTTCTTC; CDR3: CASWGKPRYNEQFF
D: -; V: TRBV4-1; J: TRBJ1-1; size: -; DNA: TGCGCCAGCAGCCAAGAAACGTCGAGGCACACTGAAGCTTTCTTT; CDR3: CASSQETSRHTEAFF
D: TRBD2; V: TRBV28; J: TRBJ2-1; size: -; DNA: TGTGCCAGCAGTCCCCCGGGACTAGTAAGTGAGCAGTTCTTC; CDR3: CASSPPGLVSEQFF
D: -; V: TRBV7-2; J: TRBJ1-4; size: -; DNA: TGTGCCAGCAGCCCACTCGGAGGGTCCATAGATGAAAAACTGTTTTTT; CDR3: CASSPLGGSIDEKLFF
D: -; V: TRBV5-8; J: TRBJ1-5; size: few; DNA: TGTGCCAGCAGCTTGCCCGGTCAGCCCCAGCATTTT; CDR3: CASSLPGQPQHF
D: -; V: TRBV28; J: TRBJ1-4; size: -; DNA: TGTGCCAGCAGTTTGGGGGGGGTTAACGAAAAACTGTTTTTT; CDR3: CASSLGGVNEKLFF